This TCR beta chain was observed in a study of blood T cell repertoires in COVID-19. Across the study: Samples of COVID-19 (acute and convalescent) were obtained from the United States, Italy and Spain. T cells, B-cell-depleted T cells, or PBMCs supplied cDNA or gDNA.

This CDR3 has 15 residues. Germline V gives CDR1 SGHAT, CDR2 FQNNGV. V lost 5 bases to trimming and J lost 0 bases; unmatched junction nucleotides: 3. As processed by the authors: Nucleated cell number was recorded as an estimate derived from reference gene primer amplification. Measured with immunoSEQ multiplex PCR; TCRdb has only the in-frame clones, and not every one. That table supplies the V and J calls and clone size; D and trimming were determined from the DNA. The table shows around 40,000 clones, with 87% occurring only once. The sequencing input was peripheral blood. The clonotype originates from a middle-aged man with active or convalescent COVID-19. The chain recombines TRBV11-2 with TRBJ2-2, with 7 bases fitting TRBD1. CDR3 in DNA: TGTGCCAGCAGCCGAGGGACAGCGAACACCGGGGAGCTGTTTTTT. Protein: CASSRGTANTGELFF.